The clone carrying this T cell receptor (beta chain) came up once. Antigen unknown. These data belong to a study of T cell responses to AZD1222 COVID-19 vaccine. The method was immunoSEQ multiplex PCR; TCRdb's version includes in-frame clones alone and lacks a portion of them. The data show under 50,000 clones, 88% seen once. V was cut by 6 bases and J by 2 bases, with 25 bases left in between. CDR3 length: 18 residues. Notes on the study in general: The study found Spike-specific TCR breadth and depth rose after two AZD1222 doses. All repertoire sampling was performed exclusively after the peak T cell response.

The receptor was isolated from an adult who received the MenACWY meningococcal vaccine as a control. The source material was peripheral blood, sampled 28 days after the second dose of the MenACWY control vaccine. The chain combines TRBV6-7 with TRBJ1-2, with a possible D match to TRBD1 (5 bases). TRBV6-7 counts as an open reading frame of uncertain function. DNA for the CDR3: TGTGCCAGCAGCAGAACGCCGCCACCGGGACCGTTAAACTATGGCTACACCTTC. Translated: CASSRTPPPGPLNYGYTF.